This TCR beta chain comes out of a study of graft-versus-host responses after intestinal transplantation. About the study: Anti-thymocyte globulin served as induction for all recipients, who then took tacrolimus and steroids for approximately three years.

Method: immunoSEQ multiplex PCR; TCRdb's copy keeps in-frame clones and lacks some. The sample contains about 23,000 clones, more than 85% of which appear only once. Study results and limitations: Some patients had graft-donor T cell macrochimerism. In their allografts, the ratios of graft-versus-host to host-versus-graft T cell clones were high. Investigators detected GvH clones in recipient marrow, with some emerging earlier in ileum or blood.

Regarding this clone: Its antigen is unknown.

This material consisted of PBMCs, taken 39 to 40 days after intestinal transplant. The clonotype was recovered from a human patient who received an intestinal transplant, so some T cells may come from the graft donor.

CDR3: CASSISSGRVYEQFF. Here the CDR3 DNA reads TGTGCCAGTAGTATCTCTAGCGGGAGGGTGTATGAGCAGTTCTTC. The chain has TRBV19 and TRBJ2-1; TRBD2 aligns across 12 bases. From germline, CDR1 is LNHDA and CDR2 SQIVND (reference sequence). V was clipped by 3 bases and J by 8 bases; unmatched bases: 5. The CDR3 consists of 15 residues.